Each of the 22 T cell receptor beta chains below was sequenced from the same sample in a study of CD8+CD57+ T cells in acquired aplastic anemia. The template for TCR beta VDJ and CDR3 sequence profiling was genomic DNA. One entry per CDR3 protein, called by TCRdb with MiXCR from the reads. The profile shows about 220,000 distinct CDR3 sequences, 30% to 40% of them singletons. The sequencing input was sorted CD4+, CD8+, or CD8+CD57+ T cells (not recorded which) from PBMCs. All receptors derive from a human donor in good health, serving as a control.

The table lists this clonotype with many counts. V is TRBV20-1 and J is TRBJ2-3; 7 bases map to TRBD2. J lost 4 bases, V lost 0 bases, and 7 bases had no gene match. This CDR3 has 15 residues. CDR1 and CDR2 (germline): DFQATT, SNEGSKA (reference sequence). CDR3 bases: TGCAGTGCTAGAGATCCTCGGGAGGACGCAGATACGCAGTATTTT. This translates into CSARDPREDADTQYF.

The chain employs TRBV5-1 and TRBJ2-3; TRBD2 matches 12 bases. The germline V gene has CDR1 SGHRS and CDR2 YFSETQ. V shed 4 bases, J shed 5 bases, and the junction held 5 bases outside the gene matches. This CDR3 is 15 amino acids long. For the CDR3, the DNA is TGCGCCAGCAGCATCCTAGCGGGGGGGCAAGATACGCAGTATTTT. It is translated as CASSILAGGQDTQYF.

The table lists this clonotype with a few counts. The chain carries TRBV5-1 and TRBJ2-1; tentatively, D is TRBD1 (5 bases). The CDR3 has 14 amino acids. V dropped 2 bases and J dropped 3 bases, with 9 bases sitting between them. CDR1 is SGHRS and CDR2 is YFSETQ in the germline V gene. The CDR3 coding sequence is TGCGCCAGCAGCTTAGGGGCGGACTACAATGAGCAGTTCTTC. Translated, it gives CASSLGADYNEQFF.

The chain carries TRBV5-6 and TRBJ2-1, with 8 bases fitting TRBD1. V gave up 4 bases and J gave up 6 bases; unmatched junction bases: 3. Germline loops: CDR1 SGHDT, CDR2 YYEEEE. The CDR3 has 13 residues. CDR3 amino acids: CASSDDRGNEQFF. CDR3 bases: TGTGCCAGCAGCGACGACAGGGGCAATGAGCAGTTCTTC.

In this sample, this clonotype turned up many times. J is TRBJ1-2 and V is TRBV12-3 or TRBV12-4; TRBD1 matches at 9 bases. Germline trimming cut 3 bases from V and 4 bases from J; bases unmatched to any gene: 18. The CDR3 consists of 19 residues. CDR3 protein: CASSFGSGTGFEFGYGYTF. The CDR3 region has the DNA TGTGCCAGCAGTTTTGGGTCTGGGACAGGGTTTGAATTCGGCTATGGCTACACCTTC.

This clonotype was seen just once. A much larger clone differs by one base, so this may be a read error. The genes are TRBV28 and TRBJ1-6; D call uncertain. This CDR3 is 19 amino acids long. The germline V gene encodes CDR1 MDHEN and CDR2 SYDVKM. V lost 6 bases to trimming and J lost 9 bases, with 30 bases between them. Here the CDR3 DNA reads TGTGCCAGCAGGCTAACCCGGACCGCGATACGGGCCAGCCCTTCACCCCTCCACTTT. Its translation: CASRLTRTAIRASPSPLHF.

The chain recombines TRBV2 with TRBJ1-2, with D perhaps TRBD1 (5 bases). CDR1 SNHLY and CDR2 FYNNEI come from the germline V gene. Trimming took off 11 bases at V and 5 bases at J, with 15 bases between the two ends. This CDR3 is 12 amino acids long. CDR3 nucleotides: TGTGCCCGAACCGGGACCTCATATGGCTACACCTTC. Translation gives CARTGTSYGYTF.

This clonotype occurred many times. The CDR3 coding sequence is TGTGCCAGCAGCCAAGACTACGGGGGTTCACCCCTCCACTTT. As protein: CASSQDYGGSPLHF. The rearrangement links TRBV14 to TRBJ1-6; D is perhaps TRBD1 (5 bases). This CDR3 is built from 14 residues. The germline CDR1 and CDR2 sequences are SGHDN and FVKESK. The germline V and J ends were trimmed by 0 bases and 9 bases, with 9 bases remaining between them.

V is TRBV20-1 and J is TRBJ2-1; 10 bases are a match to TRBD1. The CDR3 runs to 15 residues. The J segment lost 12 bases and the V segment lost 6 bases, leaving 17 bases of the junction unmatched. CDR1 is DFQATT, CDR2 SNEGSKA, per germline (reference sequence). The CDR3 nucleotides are TGCAGTGCCACCCATAGGGACAGGGGATTCTTGGTGCAGTTCTTC. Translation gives CSATHRDRGFLVQFF.

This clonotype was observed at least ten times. CDR3 DNA sequence: TGTGCCAGCAAGCCTGCTAGACTAGCAGGCAATGAGCAGTTCTTC. It encodes CASKPARLAGNEQFF. V gene TRBV2 combines with J gene TRBJ2-1; 7 positions match TRBD2. Looked up from germline, CDR1 is SNHLY and CDR2 is FYNNEI. This CDR3 is built from 15 residues. With V trimmed by 7 bases and J by 6 bases, 12 bases remained unmatched.

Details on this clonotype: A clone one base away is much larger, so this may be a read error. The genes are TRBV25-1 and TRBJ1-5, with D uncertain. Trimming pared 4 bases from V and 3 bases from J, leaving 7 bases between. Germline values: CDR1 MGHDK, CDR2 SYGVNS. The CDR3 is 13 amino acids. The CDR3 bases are TGTGCCAGCAGTGGCCACCCCAATCAGCCCCAGCATTTT. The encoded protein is CASSGHPNQPQHF.

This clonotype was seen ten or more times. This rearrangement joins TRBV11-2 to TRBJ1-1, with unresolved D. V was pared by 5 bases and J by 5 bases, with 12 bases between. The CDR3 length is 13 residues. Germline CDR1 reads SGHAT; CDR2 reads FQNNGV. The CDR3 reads CASSLRSGTEAFF. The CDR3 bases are TGTGCCAGCAGCCTTCGATCTGGGACTGAAGCTTTCTTT.

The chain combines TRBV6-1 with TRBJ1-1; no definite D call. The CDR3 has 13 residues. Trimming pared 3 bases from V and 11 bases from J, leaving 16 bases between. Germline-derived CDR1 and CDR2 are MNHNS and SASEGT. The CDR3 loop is CASSDPGRGRAFF. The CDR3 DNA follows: TGTGCCAGCAGTGATCCCGGGCGAGGGAGGGCTTTCTTT.

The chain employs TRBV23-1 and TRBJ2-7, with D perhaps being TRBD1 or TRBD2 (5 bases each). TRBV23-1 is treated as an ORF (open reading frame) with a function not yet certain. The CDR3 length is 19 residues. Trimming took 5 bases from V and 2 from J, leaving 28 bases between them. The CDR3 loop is CASSLVGKGPTAYAYEQYF. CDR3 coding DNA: TGCGCCAGCAGTTTGGTCGGTAAGGGACCCACAGCCTACGCCTACGAGCAGTACTTC.

The CDR3 nucleotides read TGCGCCAGCAGTGAGTCAAGTACAGGGGGCTATGGCTACACCTTC. It encodes CASSESSTGGYGYTF. The chain is built from TRBV10-2 and TRBJ1-2, with 8 bases lining up with TRBD1. The length of the CDR3 is 15 residues. Trimming removed 0 bases from V and 4 bases from J; junction bases left unmatched: 4. Germline CDR1 reads WSHSY; CDR2 reads SAAADI.

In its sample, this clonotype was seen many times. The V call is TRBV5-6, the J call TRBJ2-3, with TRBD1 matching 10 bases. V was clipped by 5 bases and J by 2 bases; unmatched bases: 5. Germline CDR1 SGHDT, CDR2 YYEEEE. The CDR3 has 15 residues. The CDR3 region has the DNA TGTGCCAGCAGTCGGGACAGGGGCTACACAGATACGCAGTATTTT. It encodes CASSRDRGYTDTQYF.

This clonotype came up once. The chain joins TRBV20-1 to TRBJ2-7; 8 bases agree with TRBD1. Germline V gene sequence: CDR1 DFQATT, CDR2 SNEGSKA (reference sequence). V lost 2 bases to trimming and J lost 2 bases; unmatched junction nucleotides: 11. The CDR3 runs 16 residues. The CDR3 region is CSARIPQDRATYEQYF. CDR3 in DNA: TGCAGTGCTAGAATCCCCCAGGACAGGGCTACCTACGAGCAGTACTTC.

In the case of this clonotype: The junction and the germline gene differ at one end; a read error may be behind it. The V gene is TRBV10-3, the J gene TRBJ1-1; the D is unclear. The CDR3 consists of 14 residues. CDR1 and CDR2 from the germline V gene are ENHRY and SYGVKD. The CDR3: CASSGRPGNTEASF. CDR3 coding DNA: TGTGCCAGCAGTGGTCGTCCGGGGAACACTGAAGCTTCCTTT.

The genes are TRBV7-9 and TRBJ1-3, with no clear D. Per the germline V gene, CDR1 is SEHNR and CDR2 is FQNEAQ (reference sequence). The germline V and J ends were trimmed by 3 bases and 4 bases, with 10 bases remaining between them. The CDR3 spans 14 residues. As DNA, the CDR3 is TGTGCCAGCAGCTTGAAAAGATCCGGAAACACCATATATTTT. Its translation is CASSLKRSGNTIYF. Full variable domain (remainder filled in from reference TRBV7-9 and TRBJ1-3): DTGVSQNPRHKITKRGQNVTFRCDPISEHNRLYWYRQTLGQGPEFLTYFQNEAQLEKSRLLSDRFSAERPKGSFSTLEIQRTEQGDSAMYLCASSLKRSGNTIYFGEGSWLTVV.

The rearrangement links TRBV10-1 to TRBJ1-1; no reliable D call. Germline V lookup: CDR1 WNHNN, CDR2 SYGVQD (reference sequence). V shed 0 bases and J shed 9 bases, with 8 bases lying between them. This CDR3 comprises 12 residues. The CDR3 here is CASSESLEKAFF. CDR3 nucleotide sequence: TGCGCCAGCAGTGAGTCCCTTGAGAAAGCTTTCTTT.

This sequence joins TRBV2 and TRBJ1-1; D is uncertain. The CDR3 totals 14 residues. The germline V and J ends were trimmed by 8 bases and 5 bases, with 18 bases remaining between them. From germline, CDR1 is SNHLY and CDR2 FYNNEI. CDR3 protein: CASQVLSPGTEAFF. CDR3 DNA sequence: TGTGCCAGCCAGGTCCTCTCCCCCGGGACTGAAGCTTTCTTT.

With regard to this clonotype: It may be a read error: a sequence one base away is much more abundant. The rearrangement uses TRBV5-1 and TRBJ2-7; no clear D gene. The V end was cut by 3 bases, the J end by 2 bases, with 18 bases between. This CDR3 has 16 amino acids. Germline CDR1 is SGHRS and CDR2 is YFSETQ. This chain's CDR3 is CASSSSRTVAAYEQYF. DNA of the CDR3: TGCGCCAGCAGCTCGAGTAGGACGGTAGCCGCCTACGAGCAGTACTTC.